A single sample gave rise to the 27 T cell receptor beta chains below, sequenced in a study of identical twins. TCRdb independently ran MiXCR on the 5' RACE reads; one entry per CDR3 protein. In the table there are some 1,600,000 distinct CDR3 sequences, roughly a third of which are singletons. The sample comprised cord blood. Receptor source: a newborn girl in good health.

The table lists this clonotype with a few counts. The V gene is TRBV7-8, the J gene TRBJ2-3; D possibly uses TRBD1 or TRBD2 (6 bases each). The germline V and J ends were trimmed by 1 base and 1 base, with 12 bases remaining between them. Germline V gene data show CDR1 as SGHVS and CDR2 as FQNEAQ. The CDR3 is made up of 16 amino acids. The CDR3 region is CASSLVVGGRTDTQYF. CDR3 DNA: TGTGCCAGCAGCTTAGTAGTCGGGGGCCGCACAGATACGCAGTATTTT.

This clonotype was picked up a small number of times. This chain connects TRBV7-9 to TRBJ1-2; no clear D. V was shortened by 4 bases and J by 1 base, with 13 bases between the two germline ends. The CDR3 runs to 15 residues. Germline V CDR1 and CDR2: SEHNR, FQNEAQ (reference sequence). The chain's CDR3 is CASSSYREDNYGYTF. CDR3 nucleotide sequence: TGTGCCAGCAGCTCCTATCGGGAGGATAACTATGGCTACACCTTC.

CDR3 in amino acids: CASREGGYSYEQYF. CDR3 DNA sequence: TGTGCCAGCAGGGAGGGGGGGTACTCCTACGAGCAGTACTTC. This chain links TRBV2 with TRBJ2-7, with D perhaps matching TRBD2 (7 bases). This CDR3 is 14 amino acids long. V gave up 6 bases and J gave up 0 bases, with 12 bases separating them. Germline values: CDR1 SNHLY, CDR2 FYNNEI.

V gene TRBV18 combines with J gene TRBJ2-7, with D unclear. The length of the CDR3 is 13 residues. The germline V gene encodes CDR1 KGHSH and CDR2 LQKENI. V was clipped by 2 bases and J by 11 bases, with 16 bases between them. The CDR3 loop reads CASSPGETWREYF. CDR3 coding DNA: TGTGCCAGCTCACCAGGGGAAACTTGGAGAGAGTACTTC.

This clonotype came up once. The chain is built from TRBV29-1 and TRBJ2-7; the D is unclear. Germline CDR1 and CDR2: SQVTM and ANQGSEA. Trimming removed 6 bases from V and 3 bases from J, with 12 bases in between. The CDR3 has 12 residues. CDR3 sequence reads: CSVPFSHYEQYF. The CDR3 coding sequence is TGCAGCGTCCCATTCTCCCACTACGAGCAGTACTTC.

The chain is built from TRBV18 and TRBJ2-1; 8 positions match TRBD1. Germline assignment: CDR1 KGHSH and CDR2 LQKENI. V lost 6 bases, J lost 5 bases, and 15 bases stayed unmatched. CDR3 size: 17 residues. The CDR3 region has the DNA TGTGCCAGCTCCCCCACGTCGACAGGGGTAGCTGACAATGAGCAGTTCTTC. This translates into CASSPTSTGVADNEQFF.

The chain joins TRBV6-5 to TRBJ2-1; perhaps TRBD2 as D (6 bases). Trimming removed 2 bases at V and 5 bases at J, with 13 bases between. In germline, CDR1 is MNHEY, CDR2 SVGAGI. The length of the CDR3 is 15 residues. DNA for the CDR3: TGTGCCAGCAGTTACGCGGGAACGCCCCACAATGAGCAGTTCTTC. It specifies CASSYAGTPHNEQFF.

The V call is TRBV28, the J call TRBJ1-2; a weak D match, TRBD1 (6 bases). Trimming cost V 4 bases and J 4 bases, with 19 bases left between them. This CDR3 comprises 16 residues. Germline CDR1 reads MDHEN; CDR2 reads SYDVKM. CDR3 in DNA: TGTGCCAGCAGTTCCCGATTCAGGGGTATAAGCTATGGCTACACCTTC. Amino acid sequence: CASSSRFRGISYGYTF.

The chain uses TRBV7-2 and TRBJ1-6, with 8 bases matching TRBD1. Per the germline V gene, CDR1 is SGHTA and CDR2 is FQGNSA. V dropped 3 bases and J dropped 9; count of bases not matched to a gene: 7. The CDR3 covers 15 residues. CDR3 nucleotide sequence: TGTGCCAGCAGCTTCTCCGGGACAGGAGGTTCACCCCTCCACTTT. The encoded protein is CASSFSGTGGSPLHF. Based on the CDR3 plus reference TRBV7-2 and TRBJ1-6, the full variable domain is GAGVSQSPSNKVTEKGKDVELRCDPISGHTALYWYRQSLGQGLEFLIYFQGNSAPDKSGLPSDRFSAERTGGSVSTLTIQRTQQEDSAVYLCASSFSGTGGSPLHFGNGTRLTVT.

J is TRBJ2-2 and V is TRBV6-6, with D possibly TRBD1 on 5 matching bases. Per the germline V gene, CDR1 is MNHNY and CDR2 is SVGAGI (reference sequence). CDR3 length: 14 residues. The ends were cut back, 2 bases at V and 6 bases at J, with 10 bases in the middle. This CDR3 is CASSYGQGSGELFF. CDR3 nucleotides: TGTGCCAGCAGTTACGGCCAGGGATCCGGGGAGCTGTTTTTT.

The chain joins TRBV12-5 to TRBJ2-5, with D perhaps matching TRBD1 (5 bases). There are 12 residues in the CDR3. Germline lookup yields CDR1 LGHNT and CDR2 FRNRAP. The V and J ends lost 1 base and 11 bases respectively, with 11 bases between them. CDR3 sequence reads: CASGLGGDEQYF. The CDR3 DNA sequence: TGTGCTAGTGGTTTGGGGGGCGATGAGCAGTACTTC.

This chain links TRBV4-2 with TRBJ2-5; D not certain. The J call may not be correct, given that the DNA end is closer to TRBJ2-1. The CDR3 covers 12 residues. CDR1 and CDR2 (germline): LGHNA, YNFKEQ. The CDR3 DNA is TGTGCCAGCAGCCAAGGGAAAGAGACCCAGTTCTTC. As protein: CASSQGKETQFF.

This clonotype was found a few times. The gene calls are TRBV7-9 and TRBJ2-3; a possible D gene is TRBD2 (5 bases). This CDR3 comprises 16 residues. The germline CDR1 and CDR2 sequences are SEHNR and FQNEAQ (reference sequence). V was trimmed by 3 bases and J by 0 bases, leaving 13 bases between them. The CDR3 region has the DNA TGTGCCAGCAGCTTCCCAGCGAGGGCTAGCACAGATACGCAGTATTTT. This translates into CASSFPARASTDTQYF.

V is TRBV20-1 and J is TRBJ1-4; 8 bases line up with TRBD1. After removal of 1 base from V and 0 bases from J, the junction contained 7 bases not matched to a gene. This CDR3 spans 17 amino acids. Germline V lookup: CDR1 DFQATT, CDR2 SNEGSKA (reference sequence). Here the CDR3 reads CSARGGTGLSTNEKLFF. DNA for the CDR3: TGCAGTGCTAGAGGGGGGACAGGCCTCTCAACTAATGAAAAACTGTTTTTT.

This clonotype was seen a handful of times. V gene TRBV3-1 combines with J gene TRBJ1-1, with 8 positions matching TRBD1. The trim removed 1 base at V and 3 bases at J, leaving 4 bases unmatched. Germline CDR1 is LGHDT and CDR2 is YNNKEL (reference sequence). This CDR3 region has 15 residues. The DNA of the CDR3 is TGTGCCAGCAGCCAAGCGGAGACAGGGGACACTGAAGCTTTCTTT. It specifies CASSQAETGDTEAFF.

The rearrangement uses TRBV20-1 and TRBJ2-7, with 10 bases identical to TRBD2. Losses at the gene ends were 2 bases for V and 4 bases for J; bases not matched to a gene: 2. Germline V gene lookup returns CDR1 DFQATT and CDR2 SNEGSKA (reference sequence). The CDR3 spans 13 residues. CDR3 loop: CSARSGRVYEQYF. Written as DNA, the CDR3 is TGCAGTGCTAGAAGCGGGAGGGTTTACGAGCAGTACTTC.

The rearrangement uses TRBV28 and TRBJ2-2, with no clear D. Germline V gives CDR1 MDHEN, CDR2 SYDVKM. Trimming removed 4 bases from V and 5 bases from J, with 5 bases in between. There are 12 residues in the CDR3. CDR3 in amino acids: CASSWATGELFF. The CDR3 DNA reads as TGTGCCAGCAGTTGGGCAACCGGGGAGCTGTTTTTT.

V and J are TRBV5-1 and TRBJ2-1, with 11 positions matching TRBD2. Germline V gene data show CDR1 as SGHRS and CDR2 as YFSETQ. The CDR3 extends over 19 amino acids. Germline trimming cut 4 bases from V and 5 bases from J; bases unmatched to any gene: 17. Here the CDR3 reads CASSDKVAGGLKKNNEQFF. CDR3 DNA sequence: TGCGCCAGCAGCGATAAGGTAGCGGGGGGGCTAAAAAAAAACAATGAGCAGTTCTTC.

This clonotype was observed many times. The J gene is TRBJ1-2, the V gene TRBV6-5, with TRBD1 as a possible D gene (5 bases). The CDR3 loop spans 14 amino acids. V shed 1 base and J shed 3 bases, with 9 bases lying between them. Per the germline V gene, CDR1 is MNHEY and CDR2 is SVGAGI. The CDR3 DNA reads TGTGCCAGCAGTTACTACCCCAGGGACTATGGCTACACCTTC. It encodes CASSYYPRDYGYTF.

This clonotype was counted between two and nine times. The chain couples TRBV29-1 to TRBJ2-1, with 9 bases fitting TRBD2. J was trimmed by 13 bases and V by 4 bases; bases with no gene match: 20. This CDR3 has 16 amino acids. Germline-derived CDR1 and CDR2 are SQVTM and ANQGSEA. The CDR3 DNA reads TGCAGCGTTGGTCCGCCGGCTAGCGGGATCCAAAAGACCCAGTTCTTC. This translates into CSVGPPASGIQKTQFF.

This clonotype has ten or more counts. At one end the junction does not follow the germline gene, possibly because of a read error. The chain is built from TRBV7-7 and TRBJ2-1, with D uncertain. CDR3 length equals 13 residues. The germline V gene has CDR1 SSHAT and CDR2 FNYEAQ (reference sequence). CDR3 protein: CASSLVLWGRQFF. The CDR3 bases are TGTGCTAGCAGCTTAGTTCTATGGGGTAGGCAGTTCTTC.

The chain recombines TRBV28 with TRBJ2-1; D possibly corresponds to TRBD1 (6 bases). This CDR3 contains 12 residues. V was clipped by 6 bases and J by 10 bases, with 13 bases between them. The germline gives CDR1 MDHEN, CDR2 SYDVKM. Here the CDR3 reads CASRTFGGEQFF. In nucleotides, the CDR3 is TGTGCCAGCAGGACCTTTGGGGGCGAGCAGTTCTTC.

The V gene is TRBV12-3 or TRBV12-4, the J gene TRBJ2-5; D not certain. V was trimmed by 2 bases and J by 3 bases, leaving 7 bases between them. The CDR3 totals 13 residues. The CDR3 protein is CASSLSDEETQYF. In DNA form, the CDR3 reads TGTGCCAGCAGTTTAAGCGATGAAGAGACCCAGTACTTC.

The rearrangement links TRBV29-1 to TRBJ2-5; 9 bases align to TRBD1. Per germline, CDR1 SQVTM and CDR2 ANQGSEA. This CDR3 has 17 amino acids. After removal of 6 bases from V and 3 bases from J, the junction contained 17 bases not matched to a gene. CDR3 loop: CSVDAGTGTRRKETQYF. Here the CDR3 DNA reads TGCAGCGTAGACGCCGGGACAGGGACTCGTAGGAAAGAGACCCAGTACTTC.

This clonotype was recorded a few times. The chain recombines TRBV27 with TRBJ2-3, with 12 bases aligning to TRBD2. The CDR3 runs to 18 residues. J lost 5 bases, V lost 4 bases, and 13 bases had no gene match. Per the germline V gene, CDR1 is MNHEY and CDR2 is SMNVEV (reference sequence). In DNA form, the CDR3 reads TGTGCCAGCAGTTCAAAGATCCTAGCGGGAGGGGGAGGAGATACGCAGTATTTT. Residues: CASSSKILAGGGGDTQYF.

This clonotype was observed a few times. The chain employs TRBV5-1 and TRBJ1-4, with D unclear. Germline CDR1 is SGHRS and CDR2 is YFSETQ. The germline V and J ends were trimmed by 1 base and 0 bases, with 13 bases remaining between them. The CDR3 runs to 17 residues. The CDR3 reads CASSLLASITTNEKLFF. The CDR3, as DNA: TGCGCCAGCAGCTTGTTAGCGAGCATAACAACTAATGAAAAACTGTTTTTT. Variable domain in full (rest from reference TRBV5-1 and TRBJ1-4): KAGVTQTPRYLIKTRGQQVTLSCSPISGHRSVSWYQQTPGQGLQFLFEYFSETQRNKGNFPGRFSGRQFSNSRSEMNVSTLELGDSALYLCASSLLASITTNEKLFFGSGTQLSVL.

The chain recombines TRBV6-1 with TRBJ2-3, with 10 bases lining up with TRBD2. Germline-derived CDR1 and CDR2 are MNHNS and SASEGT. Trimming removed 7 bases from V and 5 bases from J; junction bases left unmatched: 12. This CDR3 is built from 16 residues. Written as DNA, the CDR3 is TGTGCCAGCATGCCGGTCCCCGGACTAGCGGTAGATACGCAGTATTTT. Encoded protein: CASMPVPGLAVDTQYF.